Following are 24 T cell receptor beta chains from one sample sequenced in a study of blood T cell repertoires in COVID-19. Libraries were prepared by immunoSEQ multiplex PCR; TCRdb keeps only in-frame clonotypes and omits some of them. This sample carries around 200,000 clones, approximately 81% of them seen once, and the ten largest clones take roughly 15%. The specimen sequenced was peripheral blood. The source of these receptors is a woman in her 70s with COVID-19, enrolled during active disease.

This chain links TRBV29-1 with TRBJ1-1, with D maybe TRBD1 (6 bases). The CDR3 sequence is 12 residues long. From germline, CDR1 is SQVTM and CDR2 ANQGSEA. V lost 5 bases and J 3 bases, leaving 10 bases between the germline ends. In nucleotides, the CDR3 is TGCAGCGTTACAGGGACATACACTGAAGCTTTCTTT. It encodes CSVTGTYTEAFF.

The sample holds one count of this clone. The rearrangement links TRBV13 to TRBJ2-7; 13 positions agree with TRBD2. Germline assignment: CDR1 PRHDT and CDR2 FYEKMQ (reference sequence). The CDR3 consists of 17 residues. Losses at the gene ends were 4 bases for V and 6 bases for J; bases not matched to a gene: 12. The CDR3 nucleotides are TGTGCCAGCAGCTCGAGGACTAGCGGGAGTCCGGGCCGCGAGCAGTACTTC. This encodes CASSSRTSGSPGREQYF.

V gene TRBV6-5 combines with J gene TRBJ2-7; D is possibly TRBD1 (5 bases). Germline V gives CDR1 MNHEY, CDR2 SVGAGI. The CDR3 has 13 amino acids. V was trimmed by 6 bases and J by 6 bases, leaving 15 bases between them. The CDR3 spells CASRKTQGTEQYF. In DNA form, the CDR3 reads TGTGCCAGCAGGAAGACCCAGGGAACCGAGCAGTACTTC.

This clone was counted a single time. This sequence joins TRBV18 and TRBJ1-5; 9 positions match TRBD1. Germline assignment: CDR1 KGHSH and CDR2 LQKENI. Trimming cost V 6 bases and J 5 bases; bases outside gene matches: 8. CDR3 length: 15 amino acids. The CDR3 is CASSPGQGHDQPQHF. CDR3 sequence (DNA): TGTGCCAGCTCCCCGGGACAGGGCCACGATCAGCCCCAGCATTTT. Combining the CDR3 with reference TRBV18 and TRBJ1-5 gives the whole variable domain NAGVMQNPRHLVRRRGQEARLRCSPMKGHSHVYWYRQLPEEGLKFMVYLQKENIIDESGMPKERFSAEFPKEGPSILRIQQVVRGDSAAYFCASSPGQGHDQPQHFGDGTRLSIL.

This clone was seen only once. This chain links TRBV6-5 with TRBJ2-1; 7 bases line up with TRBD1. J was trimmed by 1 base and V by 6 bases; bases with no gene match: 6. The CDR3 has 15 amino acids. Germline assignment: CDR1 MNHEY and CDR2 SVGAGI. CDR3 loop: CASRPTGYSYNEQFF. Written as DNA, the CDR3 is TGTGCCAGCAGGCCGACAGGGTATTCCTACAATGAGCAGTTCTTC.

The DNA of the CDR3 is TGTGCCACCGATTCGACAGGGGCGGGCACTGAAGCTTTCTTT. Amino acids: CATDSTGAGTEAFF. The chain is built from TRBV6-5 and TRBJ1-1, with 8 positions matching TRBD1. Germline loops: CDR1 MNHEY, CDR2 SVGAGI. Unmatched junction bases numbered 11, after V lost 10 bases and J lost 4 bases. This CDR3 comprises 14 residues.

V and J are TRBV2 and TRBJ1-5, with 7 bases aligning to TRBD1. This CDR3 spans 15 amino acids. After removal of 4 bases from V and 0 bases from J, the junction contained 3 bases not matched to a gene. Germline V gene sequence: CDR1 SNHLY, CDR2 FYNNEI. The CDR3 coding sequence is TGTGCCAGCAGTGTCTCAGGGGGTAGCAATCAGCCCCAGCATTTT. Translated, it gives CASSVSGGSNQPQHF.

This chain uses TRBV9 with TRBJ1-6; D not certain. Trimming cost V 4 bases and J 0 bases, with 17 bases left between them. The CDR3 runs 18 residues. The germline CDR1 and CDR2 sequences are SGDLS and YYNGEE. The CDR3: CASSPRESAGSYNSPLHF. The CDR3 DNA follows: TGTGCCAGCAGCCCACGAGAGTCAGCAGGCTCCTATAATTCACCCCTCCACTTT.

The V call is TRBV6-1, the J call TRBJ2-7, with 9 bases aligning to TRBD2. Trimming removed 1 base from V and 0 bases from J; junction bases left unmatched: 1. Germline CDR1 reads MNHNS; CDR2 reads SASEGT. This CDR3 is built from 15 residues. The CDR3 sequence is CASSEGSGSSYEQYF. CDR3 coding DNA: TGTGCCAGCAGTGAAGGTAGCGGGAGCTCCTACGAGCAGTACTTC.

The rearrangement uses TRBV6-5 and TRBJ1-3; the D gene is possibly TRBD1 (6 bases). Germline V lookup: CDR1 MNHEY, CDR2 SVGAGI. The ends were cut back, 2 bases at V and 4 bases at J, with 12 bases in the middle. The CDR3 consists of 15 residues. The DNA for the CDR3 is TGTGCCAGCAGTTACGGGGCAGGGGACGGAAACACCATATATTTT. Encoded protein: CASSYGAGDGNTIYF.

This sequence joins TRBV28 and TRBJ2-7; D uncertain. The V and J ends lost 4 bases and 3 bases respectively, with 13 bases between them. CDR1 and CDR2 from the germline V gene are MDHEN and SYDVKM. The CDR3 has 14 amino acids. The CDR3 here is CASSSIRSFYEQYV. The CDR3 coding sequence is TGTGCCAGCAGTTCCATCCGGTCATTCTACGAGCAGTACGTC.

The chain carries TRBV19 and TRBJ1-6; D gene uncertain. V was clipped by 3 bases and J by 10 bases, with 10 bases between them. Germline V gene data show CDR1 as LNHDA and CDR2 as SQIVND (reference sequence). The CDR3 contains 13 residues. CDR3 protein: CASSIVSKSPLHF. CDR3 nucleotide sequence: TGTGCCAGTAGTATTGTTTCCAAATCACCCCTCCACTTT.

The chain carries TRBV6-1 and TRBJ2-2, with a tentative D call TRBD1 (5 bases). Trimming removed 3 bases from V and 6 bases from J, with 11 bases in between. Germline V gene data show CDR1 as MNHNS and CDR2 as SASEGT. CDR3 length: 14 residues. As DNA, the CDR3 is TGTGCCAGCAGTGAGATAGGCAGGGCCGGGGAGCTGTTTTTT. Translated: CASSEIGRAGELFF.

The chain links TRBV27 to TRBJ1-6, with 8 bases aligning to TRBD1. CDR1 is MNHEY, CDR2 SMNVEV, per germline (reference sequence). V shed 4 bases, J shed 6 bases, and the junction held 5 bases outside the gene matches. This CDR3 comprises 15 residues. CDR3 DNA sequence: TGTGCCAGCAGTTCGGCAGGGGGCCTTAATTCACCCCTCCACTTT. It encodes CASSSAGGLNSPLHF.

The chain combines TRBV23-1 with TRBJ1-5, with 8 bases aligning to TRBD1. TRBV23-1 is an ORF, with its function uncertain. V shed 0 bases, J shed 7 bases, and the junction held 17 bases outside the gene matches. The CDR3 consists of 19 residues. The CDR3 sequence is CASSQSAGTGGDEGQPQHF. The CDR3 DNA reads as TGCGCCAGCAGTCAATCCGCGGGGACAGGCGGGGACGAGGGACAGCCCCAGCATTTT.

This clone was observed a handful of times. The chain is built from TRBV5-4 and TRBJ1-1; possibly TRBD1 for D (6 bases). CDR3 length: 13 amino acids. CDR1 is SGHNT, CDR2 YYREEE, per germline (reference sequence). V was cut by 4 bases and J by 3 bases, with 10 bases left in between. The CDR3 loop reads CASSATGYTEAFF. The CDR3 coding sequence is TGTGCCAGCAGCGCGACAGGTTACACTGAAGCTTTCTTT.

This rearrangement joins TRBV6-4 to TRBJ2-3, with no clear D. Trimming pared 6 bases from V and 2 bases from J, leaving 9 bases between. Germline CDR1 reads MRHNA; CDR2 reads SNTAGT. This CDR3 has 13 residues. The CDR3 region has the DNA TGTGCCAGCAGCCTCACATTCACAGATACGCAGTATTTT. Its translation: CASSLTFTDTQYF.

This chain uses TRBV7-9 with TRBJ1-3, with 8 bases lining up with TRBD1. CDR3 length equals 16 residues. The V gene end was trimmed by 5 bases and the J gene end by 1 base; junction bases not matched to a gene: 7. The germline V gene has CDR1 SEHNR and CDR2 FQNEAQ (reference sequence). The chain's CDR3 is CASSLGQGESGNTIYF. DNA for the CDR3: TGTGCCAGCAGCCTCGGACAGGGAGAATCTGGAAACACCATATATTTT.

This chain joins TRBV12-3 or TRBV12-4 and TRBJ1-5; D is ambiguous. The CDR3 consists of 12 residues. V lost 6 bases and J 6 bases, leaving 9 bases between the germline ends. The CDR3 DNA reads TGTGCCAGCAGCAAGGAGGGTCAGCCCCAGCATTTT. Its translation is CASSKEGQPQHF.

The chain carries TRBV20-1 and TRBJ1-1, with D maybe TRBD1 (5 bases). V gave up 3 bases and J gave up 5 bases, with 22 bases separating them. In germline, CDR1 is DFQATT, CDR2 SNEGSKA (reference sequence). This CDR3 comprises 16 residues. CDR3 in DNA: TGCAGTGCTAGTCGTCAGGGTGGCGGATCTGGGACTGAAGCTTTCTTT. Translated: CSASRQGGGSGTEAFF.

This chain joins TRBV27 and TRBJ2-2; TRBD1 agrees at 7 bases. Germline CDR1 and CDR2: MNHEY and SMNVEV (reference sequence). The CDR3 has 16 residues. V gave up 5 bases and J gave up 0 bases; unmatched junction bases: 6. CDR3 nucleotide sequence: TGTGCCAGCAGTCCTACCGGGACAGCGAACACCGGGGAGCTGTTTTTT. Protein: CASSPTGTANTGELFF.

The V gene is TRBV19, the J gene TRBJ2-5, with 8 bases that match TRBD2. CDR1 is LNHDA and CDR2 is SQIVND in the germline V gene (reference sequence). CDR3 length: 18 amino acids. V lost 7 bases to trimming and J lost 0 bases; unmatched junction nucleotides: 16. CDR3 nucleotides: TGTGCCAGTAAACCGAGCGGGGGCCCGGGGTTGTACCAAGAGACCCAGTACTTC. Its protein product is CASKPSGGPGLYQETQYF.

V and J are TRBV7-2 and TRBJ2-2; TRBD2 agrees at 8 bases. With 5 bases clipped from V and 7 bases from J, the junction kept 9 bases outside the gene matches. The CDR3 spans 15 residues. Germline V lookup: CDR1 SGHTA, CDR2 FQGNSA. The CDR3 reads CASSAEPGGGGELFF. The CDR3 nucleotides read TGTGCCAGCAGCGCCGAACCGGGGGGGGGCGGGGAGCTGTTTTTT.

The chain combines TRBV5-6 with TRBJ2-1, with 7 positions matching TRBD1. The CDR3 is 16 residues long. Trimming removed 5 bases from V and 2 bases from J; junction bases left unmatched: 10. Germline assignment: CDR1 SGHDT and CDR2 YYEEEE. The CDR3 region is CASRVETGTAYNEQFF. As DNA, the CDR3 is TGTGCCAGCAGGGTGGAAACCGGGACAGCCTACAATGAGCAGTTCTTC.